This is a list of T cell receptor beta chains from one sample in a study of beta chain features in type 1 diabetes. Using immunoSEQ multiplex PCR, the repertoire was profiled, and TCRdb retains in-frame clones only, with some absent. The top ten clones hold roughly 1.4% of a sample with 130,000 to 150,000 clones, around an eighth of them seen once. The source material was central memory CD4+ T cells from blood. All receptors derive from a man younger than 35 with type 1 diabetes. The CDR3 runs from the conserved cysteine through the conserved F or W. The D gene is left open where the match is weak. A clone size is listed for some rows: how often the clone was seen (once, few, many), or a class if it is expanded.

>NA|TRBD2|TRBV4-1|TRBJ2-5
CASSRDPRGGTQYF
TGCGCCAGCAGTAGAGACCCTCGGGGGGGGACCCAGTACTTC
>few|NA|TRBV4-2|TRBJ2-2
CASSQGEGSGELFF
TGTGCCAGCAGCCAAGGAGAAGGATCCGGGGAGCTGTTTTTT
>NA|TRBD1|TRBV5-1|TRBJ2-5
CASSSRTGQETQYF
TGCGCCAGCAGCTCGAGGACAGGACAAGAGACCCAGTACTTC
>NA|TRBD2|TRBV9|TRBJ2-5
CASSVGGLAETQYF
TGTGCCAGCAGCGTCGGGGGACTAGCCGAGACCCAGTACTTC
>few|NA|TRBV6-5|TRBJ1-6
CASSRPGQALHF
TGTGCCAGCAGTCGTCCCGGCCAGGCCCTCCACTTT
>few|TRBD1|TRBV15|TRBJ2-7
CATSSGGQGTHEQYF
TGTGCCACCAGCAGTGGGGGACAGGGTACCCACGAGCAGTACTTC
>few|NA|TRBV9|TRBJ2-2
CASSVEQVPGELFF
TGTGCCAGCAGCGTAGAACAGGTGCCCGGGGAGCTGTTTTTT
>NA|NA|TRBV28|TRBJ1-1
CASSLLQGSAFF
TGTGCCAGCAGTTTATTACAGGGCTCAGCTTTCTTT
>NA|TRBD1|TRBV7-7|TRBJ2-7
CASSSGQGAGYEQYF
TGTGCTAGCAGCTCGGGACAGGGGGCCGGGTACGAGCAGTACTTC
>few|TRBD1|TRBV18|TRBJ2-7
CASSPGDSYEQYF
TGTGCCAGCTCACCCGGGGACAGCTACGAGCAGTACTTC
>few|TRBD2|TRBV29-1|TRBJ2-5
CSVRQGSAGEETQYF
TGCAGCGTGAGGCAGGGGTCAGCGGGGGAAGAGACCCAGTACTTC
>many|NA|TRBV14|TRBJ1-6
CASSQLGGTSSSPLHF
TGTGCCAGCAGCCAACTTGGTGGGACATCAAGTTCACCCCTCCACTTT
>NA|NA|TRBV4-1|TRBJ2-5
CASSQDHRSQETQYF
TGCGCCAGCAGCCAAGATCACCGTTCGCAAGAGACCCAGTACTTC
>few|TRBD1|TRBV2|TRBJ1-4
CASSLQGDNEKLFF
TGTGCCAGCAGTCTACAGGGGGACAACGAAAAACTGTTTTTT
>NA|TRBD1|TRBV18|TRBJ2-3
CASSPGTGGFTDTQYF
TGTGCCAGCTCACCCGGGACAGGGGGCTTCACAGATACGCAGTATTTT
>many|NA|TRBV28|TRBJ2-7
CASSRWGYEQYF
TGTGCCAGCAGCCGCTGGGGCTACGAGCAGTACTTC
>NA|NA|TRBV7-9|TRBJ2-5
CASSLEDQETQYF
TGTGCCAGCAGCTTAGAGGATCAAGAGACCCAGTACTTC
>few|NA|TRBV9|TRBJ1-5
CASSASQGSNQPQHF
TGTGCCAGCAGCGCCTCTCAGGGGAGCAATCAGCCCCAGCATTTT
>many|NA|TRBV28|TRBJ2-3
CASSPQGGRADTQYF
TGTGCCAGCAGTCCCCAGGGGGGGCGGGCAGATACGCAGTATTTT
>few|NA|TRBV20-1|TRBJ1-1
CRGSGNTEAFF
TGCAGGGGCTCGGGGAACACTGAAGCTTTCTTT
>few|NA|TRBV10-3|TRBJ1-1
CATERRQNTEAFF
TGTGCCACCGAAAGGAGACAGAACACTGAAGCTTTCTTT
>NA|NA|TRBV27|TRBJ1-2
CANRTPPGTYGYTF
TGTGCCAACCGTACCCCGCCCGGGACCTATGGCTACACCTTC
>few|NA|TRBV7-2|TRBJ1-5
CASSFWFGGEQPQHF
TGTGCCAGCAGCTTCTGGTTTGGAGGGGAGCAGCCCCAGCATTTT
>few|TRBD1|TRBV7-2|TRBJ1-6
CASSLTGTGEAPLHF
TGTGCCAGCAGCTTAACCGGGACAGGGGAAGCACCCCTCCACTTT
>NA|NA|TRBV28|TRBJ2-1
CASKMGLQSNEQFF
TGTGCCAGCAAGATGGGGCTCCAGAGTAATGAGCAGTTCTTC
>few|TRBD1|TRBV5-4|TRBJ2-7
CASGRQGYEQYF
TGTGCCAGCGGAAGACAGGGCTACGAGCAGTACTTC
>NA|NA|TRBV2|TRBJ1-2
CASISHRASNYGYTF
TGTGCCAGCATTTCCCACAGGGCCTCTAACTATGGCTACACCTTC
>NA|TRBD2|TRBV5-1|TRBJ2-1
CASTRGDNEQFF
TGCGCCAGCACGCGGGGGGACAATGAGCAGTTCTTC
>few|NA|TRBV30|TRBJ2-3
CAWSVTGTKDTQYF
TGTGCCTGGAGTGTGACAGGGACTAAAGATACGCAGTATTTT
>NA|NA|TRBV5-1|TRBJ2-4
CASSLGQGVDIQYF
TGCGCCAGCAGCTTGGGGCAGGGAGTCGACATTCAGTACTTC
>few|NA|TRBV6-1|TRBJ2-5
CASRPPGETQYF
TGTGCCAGCAGACCGCCCGGGGAGACCCAGTACTTC
>NA|TRBD1|TRBV7-9|TRBJ1-2
CASSTRQGGYTF
TGTGCCAGCAGCACCCGACAGGGTGGCTACACCTTC
>NA|TRBD1|TRBV27|TRBJ1-2
CASRDSALYGYTF
TGTGCCAGCCGGGACAGCGCCCTCTATGGCTACACCTTC